This TCR beta chain was captured by sequencing in a study of OX40 agonist ivuxolimab in advanced cancers. For the wider study: Ivuxolimab, which targeted the costimulatory receptor OX40 (CD134), was an agonistic, fully human IgG2 monoclonal antibody. Intravenous ivuxolimab was administered to patients every 2 weeks at six dose levels: 0.01, 0.1, 0.3, 1.5, 3 and 10 mg/kg. Of the 50 to 55 dose-escalation patients, hepatocellular carcinoma was present in about 20, melanoma in approximately 15, renal cell carcinoma in 9 and head and neck cancer in 9. In the dose-escalation cohort, roughly 80% of patients were male, and the mean age was approximately 55 years, with a range of 23 to 79. Patients were allowed to have had prior anti-PD-1, anti-PD-L1 or anti-CTLA-4 therapy, and around 37% of the dose-escalation patients had previously received checkpoint inhibitors. Three dose-escalation patients achieved partial responses, one with hepatocellular carcinoma and two with cutaneous melanoma. Peripheral TCRbeta sequencing was intended to test whether TCR sequence diversity was altered and clonal T-cell expansion was caused by ivuxolimab. The monotherapy dose-escalation portion (N ≈ 52 patients) of the phase I ivuxolimab trial is reported in the paper. General study outcomes and caveats: At doses from 0.1 to 3.0 mg/kg, clonal expansion was seen in both CD4+ and CD8+ blood T cells between baseline and week 6. After ivuxolimab, more expanded clones were found on average in CD8+ T cells than in CD4+ T cells. In the 0.1-3.0 mg/kg groups, partial responders were among the patients with the lowest normalized peripheral clonal expansion, particularly in CD8+ T cells. Which antigens the clonally expanded peripheral T cells were specific for was not determined. Low levels of normalized T-cell clonal expansion were also seen in some nonresponding patients.

Points on this clone: What antigen it recognizes has not been identified. Per-base quality was not reported, and no clone a single base away is much larger than it.

Genomic DNA was isolated from the sorted cells so that the TCRbeta CDR3 region could be sequenced. The immunoSEQ Assay was used to sequence the TCRbeta CDR3 regions. The immuneACCESS repertoire file appears here via TCRdb, limited to in-frame rearrangements. These files lack a portion of the clones; in checked studies, under half of the deficit traces to unresolved V genes, and the cause of the others is not known. This sample holds tens of thousands of clones; more than 80% were observed only once. About 7.7% of the sample belongs to the ten largest clones. Reading from cysteine to phenylalanine, the CDR3 counts 14 amino acids. Only CDR3 DNA is held: 42 bases, read in frame from base 1. For CDR1 and CDR2, the germline V gene lists SGHRS and YFSETQ. V lost 0 bases and J lost 1 base; the stretch between them is 8 bases long. Patients with autoimmune disease history or receiving systemic immunosuppression were excluded from the trial. Peripheral blood for TCR sequencing was collected from all dose cohorts at baseline, on cycle 4 day 1, and on cycle 7 day 1. The samples were taken from a phase I, first-in-human, multicenter, open-label dose-escalation trial of ivuxolimab. The trial enrolled adults with locally advanced or metastatic head and neck squamous cell, hepatocellular, melanoma or renal cell carcinoma. Before TCR sequencing, CD4+ and CD8+ T cells were separately sorted from peripheral blood.

The chain couples TRBV5-1 to TRBJ2-7, with the D gene not confidently named. This receptor was taken from an adult with an advanced solid tumor such as melanoma, head and neck, liver or kidney cancer. The material sequenced was CD4+ or CD8+ T cells sorted from blood, taken in a trial of the OX40 agonist ivuxolimab. The base sequence is TGCGCCAGCAGCTTGGGCTCCTCTTCCTACGAGCAGTACTTC. Translated, this gives CASSLGSSSYEQYF.